The following is a T cell receptor beta chain sequence with its context. Its antigen is unidentified. Molecular barcoding with unique molecular identifiers was used for the TCRbeta library. TCRdb called the PCR reads again in MiXCR, with one record for every CDR3 protein. The repertoire holds some 550,000 distinct CDR3 sequences, roughly 24% seen once, with roughly 13% in the top ten. This entry is derived from a study of T-cell reconstitution after alpha-beta-depleted transplantation in children. CDR3 length equals 16 residues. Germline V CDR1 and CDR2: SGHTA, FQGNSA. The V and J ends lost 5 bases and 2 bases, in that order; junction bases with no gene match: 9. Study-level points and caveats: Recipient T cells and thymic progenitors that survived gave rise to the high TCRbeta diversity observed at day 60 in some patients.

This chain connects TRBV7-2 to TRBJ1-5; 7 nucleotides line up with TRBD1. Sequenced here: PBMCs, mostly from graft donor cells, sampled 360 days after TCRalphabeta/CD19-depleted stem cell transplant. The receptor's source is a boy less than two years old who had a stem cell transplant for acute myeloid leukemia, so the T cells may come from the graft donor. Here the CDR3 reads CASSTYRGHGNQPQHF. As DNA, the CDR3 is TGTGCCAGCAGCACATACAGGGGTCACGGCAATCAGCCCCAGCATTTT.